The T cell receptor (beta chain) described here comes from a study of blood T cell repertoires in COVID-19 (TCRdb year 2020). As for the study more broadly: Collaborator samples came from the United States, Italy and Spain and covered acute and convalescent phases of COVID-19. The repertoires were released in a freely available public database intended as a resource for research on the immune response to SARS-CoV-2. The material from the prospective study consisted of cDNA or gDNA derived from T cells, B-cell-depleted T cells, or PBMCs. Samples came from the ongoing ImmuneRACE study (first 160 participants) plus 1,254 subjects from 6 global collaborators. Where HLA class I and class II types were available, the types were taken from metadata supplied by the sample provider, not from assay-based typing. A de-identified subject ID, COVID-19 status, age in years and sex were almost always included in the sample metadata. The dataset comprised deeply sampled blood TCRbeta repertoires from subjects exposed to, actively infected with, or recovered from COVID-19. The study at large found these results: How much clinical and demographic metadata was included differed by source and by participant, and the metadata was provided uncurated.

Per the germline V gene, SGHRS is the CDR1 and YFSETQ is the CDR2. Trimming takes 4 bases off V and 3 bases off J; junction bases not matched to a gene: 7. The CDR3 measures 15 amino acids from cysteine to phenylalanine. Only the CDR3 DNA is retained, 45 bases long and in frame from the first base. TCRbeta CDR3 regions were amplified from genomic DNA using the immunoSEQ Assay, a bias-controlled multiplex PCR. The source study handled its data this way. Within the assay, amplification of reference gene primers was used to estimate how many nucleated cells each sample contained. To quantify the absolute abundance of each unique TCRbeta CDR3 rearrangement, sequence reads were collapsed and filtered. For each sample, productive Simpson clonality was calculated by taking the square root of Simpson's diversity index across productive rearrangements. Imported from immuneACCESS, the table was reduced by TCRdb to in-frame sequences with V and J called. These copies leave out some clones; in studies compared against another copy, an unresolved V gene accounts for under half, and the cause of the remainder is not known. V and J calls and clone size are given by that table; D and trimming were obtained from the DNA. The table for this sample lists around 130,000 clones; 82% of them were counted only once. The biggest ten clones account for 9% to 13% of the sample.

The collaborating institutions used their own protocols to collect whole blood in K2EDTA tubes. For TCRbeta analysis, collaborators shipped samples as frozen whole blood, isolated PBMCs, or DNA extracted from either of those sample types. For this clone: Its antigen is unknown. No clone much larger than this one lies a single base away; base qualities are absent.

The source is a human donor in a cohort sampled during active COVID-19. The V and J segments used are TRBV5-1 and TRBJ2-1, and TRBD1 matches 7 of the central bases. Source material: peripheral blood. The CDR3 region reads CASSIGGQNYNEQFF. The DNA sequence is TGCGCCAGCAGCATAGGGGGACAGAACTACAATGAGCAGTTCTTC.